This is a list of T cell receptor beta chains from one sample in a study of T cell repertoires in cytomegalovirus infection. No antigen has been identified for these receptors. TCRdb reanalysed the reads using MiXCR and keeps one entry per CDR3 protein. The sample has around 77,000 distinct CDR3 sequences, roughly 20% seen once. Specimen: CD8+ T cells from cultured PBMCs, collected from culture after CMV antigen stimulation. Source of these receptors: a human donor in good health (CMV status not recorded). Some clones in this sample may be carry-over from other donors' samples. Both conserved end residues are part of each CDR3. D genes are given only for firm matches. Part of the rows lack a size; the others show once, few, many or a class for expanded clones.

>TRBJ1-2|-|TRBD1|TRBV4-2
TGTGCCAGCAGCCAGGGGACCTTGGGACAGGGGGCCTATGGCTACACCTTC
CASSQGTLGQGAYGYTF
>TRBJ2-3|few|-|TRBV28
TGTGCCAGCAGTCTCAGGGTCGGTACTAGCACAGATACGCAGTATTTT
CASSLRVGTSTDTQYF
>TRBJ2-1|-|TRBD2|TRBV7-2
TGTGCCAGCAGCTTATTAATATGGGGTAGCGGGGGATACAATGAGCAGTTCTTC
CASSLLIWGSGGYNEQFF
>TRBJ2-1|few|-|TRBV10-3
TGTGCCATCAGTGAAGGCAATGAGCAGTTCTTC
CAISEGNEQFF
>TRBJ2-1|-|-|TRBV4-1
TGCGCCACTCTGGGGACGGGTTACAATGAGCAGTTCTTC
CATLGTGYNEQFF
>TRBJ1-2|-|TRBD1|TRBV7-8
TGTGCCAGCAGCCCTGCTCCGGGACAGGGAGATGGCTACACCTTC
CASSPAPGQGDGYTF
>TRBJ1-4|few|-|TRBV7-9
TGTGCCAGCAGCCATGACAGTGGGGCTAATGAAAAACTGTTTTTT
CASSHDSGANEKLFF
>TRBJ1-2|-|TRBD1|TRBV6-1
TGTGCCAGCAGTTTGACCGGGACAGGAAGCTATGGCTACACCTTC
CASSLTGTGSYGYTF
>TRBJ2-7|few|TRBD1|TRBV6-5
TGTGCCAGCAGTCCTCCGATCCTCCGGGACAGGGGAATCTACGAGCAGTACTTC
CASSPPILRDRGIYEQYF
>TRBJ2-7|-|-|TRBV29-1
TGCAGCGTTGAAGACTCCGGGACTCAAACTTTAACCTACGAGCAGTACTTC
CSVEDSGTQTLTYEQYF
>TRBJ1-1|-|-|TRBV12-3/TRBV12-4
TGTGCCAGCACCGGCGCAGGGTTCCCTGAAGCTTTCTTT
CASTGAGFPEAFF
>TRBJ2-1|-|-|TRBV6-1
TGTGCCAGCACCCCCCCGGGGGCTAATGAGCAGTTCTTC
CASTPPGANEQFF
>TRBJ2-3|-|TRBD1|TRBV6-2/TRBV6-3
TGTGCCAGCAGTTATTGGACAGGGCCCTTATCTGCAGATACGCAGTATTTT
CASSYWTGPLSADTQYF
>TRBJ1-2|-|TRBD1|TRBV6-5
TGTGCCAGCAGTTTCGGACAGGCGTCGGTTGGCTACACCTTC
CASSFGQASVGYTF
>TRBJ1-2|-|TRBD1|TRBV4-3
TGCGCCAGCAGCACATCAGGGGGCTATGGCTACACCTTC
CASSTSGGYGYTF
>TRBJ1-1|-|-|TRBV7-2
TGTGCCAGCAGCACGGACAGCGCCACTGAAGCTTTCTTT
CASSTDSATEAFF
>TRBJ2-2|few|-|TRBV7-6
TGTGCCAGCAGCCGGAGGACAGACTACACCGGGGAGCTGTTTTTT
CASSRRTDYTGELFF
>TRBJ1-5|few|-|TRBV7-8
TGTGCCAGCAGCTTAGAAGGGAGGGGAAGCAATCAGCCCCAGCATTTT
CASSLEGRGSNQPQHF
>TRBJ2-3|few|-|TRBV7-9
TGTGCCAGCAGCCCCAAACAAGGCCCTAGAACAGATACGCAGTATTTT
CASSPKQGPRTDTQYF
>TRBJ2-7|-|TRBD2|TRBV6-6
TGTGCCAGCAGTTCTAGCGGGAACGAGCAGTACTTC
CASSSSGNEQYF
>TRBJ2-5|-|TRBD1|TRBV9
TGTGCCAGCAGCGTTGTAGATCAGGGACAGGAGACCCAGTACTTC
CASSVVDQGQETQYF
>TRBJ1-4|-|-|TRBV27
TGTGCCAGCAGTTTACGCACAGGACCCGATACAACTAATGAAAAACTGTTTTTT
CASSLRTGPDTTNEKLFF
>TRBJ1-5|few|TRBD1|TRBV6-2/TRBV6-3
TGTGCCAGCAGTTACCTAATTGGACAGGGGAATCAGCCCCAGCATTTT
CASSYLIGQGNQPQHF
>TRBJ2-1|few|-|TRBV7-2
TGTGCCAGCAGCTTCGCGGGGAGCGAGCAGTTCTTC
CASSFAGSEQFF
>TRBJ2-7|-|-|TRBV4-1
TGCGCCAGCAGCCAAGATCGAAAGGGGTTGTACGAGCAGTACTTC
CASSQDRKGLYEQYF
>TRBJ2-3|few|-|TRBV9
TGTGCCAGCAGCGTAAATGGGTTTACAGATACGCAGTATTTT
CASSVNGFTDTQYF
>TRBJ1-5|-|-|TRBV5-1
TGCGCCAGCAGCTTTATGGGGTATAGCAATCAGCCCCAGCATTTT
CASSFMGYSNQPQHF
>TRBJ1-1|many|-|TRBV6-2/TRBV6-3
TGTGCCAGCAGTTACCTCGCAGGGTGGGAAACTGAAGCTTTCTTT
CASSYLAGWETEAFF
>TRBJ2-5|few|-|TRBV12-5
TGTGCTAGTGCGGACACCTGGGGAGAGACCCAGTACTTC
CASADTWGETQYF
>TRBJ2-5|few|-|TRBV12-3/TRBV12-4
TGTGCCAGCAGTCCGCCGTGGGAGACCCAGTACTTC
CASSPPWETQYF
>TRBJ2-4|-|-|TRBV5-5
TGTGCCAGCAGCTCTAAACGACTGGCTATAGCCAAAAACATTCAGTACTTC
CASSSKRLAIAKNIQYF
>TRBJ2-1|few|-|TRBV20-1
TGCAGTGCTGACGACCTAACCAATGAGCAGTTCTTC
CSADDLTNEQFF
>TRBJ1-2|-|-|TRBV6-1
TGTGCCAGCAGTGACTTCGGACCTCTAAATAACTATGGCTACACCTTC
CASSDFGPLNNYGYTF
>TRBJ1-1|-|-|TRBV9
TGTGCCAGCAGCGTAGAACAGGGATCCACTGAAGCTTTCTTT
CASSVEQGSTEAFF
>TRBJ2-1|few|TRBD2|TRBV20-1
TGCAGTGCTAGGTCTAGCGGGGGTAGCTCCTACAATGAGCAGTTCTTC
CSARSSGGSSYNEQFF
>TRBJ1-1|-|TRBD1|TRBV6-1
TGTGCCAGCAGGGACGGGACAGTGAACACTGAAGCTTTCTTT
CASRDGTVNTEAFF
>TRBJ2-2|few|-|TRBV7-2
TGTGCCAGCAGCCCATTAGGGTCCGGGGAGCTGTTTTTT
CASSPLGSGELFF
>TRBJ1-6|-|-|TRBV20-1
TGCAGTGCTAGGTGGCAGGGATCAGGATCCTATAATTCACCCCTCCACTTT
CSARWQGSGSYNSPLHF
>TRBJ2-7|many|-|TRBV14
TGTGCCAGCAGCCCCCGGACGGTGGGTGAGGTGAAGTACTTC
CASSPRTVGEVKYF
>TRBJ2-5|-|TRBD1|TRBV6-6
TGTGCCAGCGCACAGGGGCAGTTCCAAGAGACCCAGTACTTC
CASAQGQFQETQYF
>TRBJ2-7|-|TRBD1|TRBV9
TGTGCCAGCAGCCCACGGGACAGTTCCTACGAGCAGTACTTC
CASSPRDSSYEQYF
>TRBJ2-5|once|-|TRBV29-1
TGCAGCCTTGGGTCCGGCCGGGAGCGGTCAGAGACCCAGTACTTC
CSLGSGRERSETQYF
>TRBJ2-7|few|-|TRBV4-1
TGCGCCAGCAGCCAAGGACAGTCTGGGACGTACGAGCAGTACTTC
CASSQGQSGTYEQYF